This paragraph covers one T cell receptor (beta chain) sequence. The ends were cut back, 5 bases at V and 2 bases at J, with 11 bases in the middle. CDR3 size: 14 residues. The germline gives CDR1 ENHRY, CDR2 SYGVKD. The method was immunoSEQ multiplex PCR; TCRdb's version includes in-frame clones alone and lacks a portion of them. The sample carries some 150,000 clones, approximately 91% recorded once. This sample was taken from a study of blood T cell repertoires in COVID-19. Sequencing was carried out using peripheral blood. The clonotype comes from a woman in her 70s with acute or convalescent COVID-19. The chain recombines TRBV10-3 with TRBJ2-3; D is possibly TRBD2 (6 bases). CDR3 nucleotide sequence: TGTGCCATCAGTCGGACTATAGACACAGATACGCAGTATTTT. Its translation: CAISRTIDTDTQYF.